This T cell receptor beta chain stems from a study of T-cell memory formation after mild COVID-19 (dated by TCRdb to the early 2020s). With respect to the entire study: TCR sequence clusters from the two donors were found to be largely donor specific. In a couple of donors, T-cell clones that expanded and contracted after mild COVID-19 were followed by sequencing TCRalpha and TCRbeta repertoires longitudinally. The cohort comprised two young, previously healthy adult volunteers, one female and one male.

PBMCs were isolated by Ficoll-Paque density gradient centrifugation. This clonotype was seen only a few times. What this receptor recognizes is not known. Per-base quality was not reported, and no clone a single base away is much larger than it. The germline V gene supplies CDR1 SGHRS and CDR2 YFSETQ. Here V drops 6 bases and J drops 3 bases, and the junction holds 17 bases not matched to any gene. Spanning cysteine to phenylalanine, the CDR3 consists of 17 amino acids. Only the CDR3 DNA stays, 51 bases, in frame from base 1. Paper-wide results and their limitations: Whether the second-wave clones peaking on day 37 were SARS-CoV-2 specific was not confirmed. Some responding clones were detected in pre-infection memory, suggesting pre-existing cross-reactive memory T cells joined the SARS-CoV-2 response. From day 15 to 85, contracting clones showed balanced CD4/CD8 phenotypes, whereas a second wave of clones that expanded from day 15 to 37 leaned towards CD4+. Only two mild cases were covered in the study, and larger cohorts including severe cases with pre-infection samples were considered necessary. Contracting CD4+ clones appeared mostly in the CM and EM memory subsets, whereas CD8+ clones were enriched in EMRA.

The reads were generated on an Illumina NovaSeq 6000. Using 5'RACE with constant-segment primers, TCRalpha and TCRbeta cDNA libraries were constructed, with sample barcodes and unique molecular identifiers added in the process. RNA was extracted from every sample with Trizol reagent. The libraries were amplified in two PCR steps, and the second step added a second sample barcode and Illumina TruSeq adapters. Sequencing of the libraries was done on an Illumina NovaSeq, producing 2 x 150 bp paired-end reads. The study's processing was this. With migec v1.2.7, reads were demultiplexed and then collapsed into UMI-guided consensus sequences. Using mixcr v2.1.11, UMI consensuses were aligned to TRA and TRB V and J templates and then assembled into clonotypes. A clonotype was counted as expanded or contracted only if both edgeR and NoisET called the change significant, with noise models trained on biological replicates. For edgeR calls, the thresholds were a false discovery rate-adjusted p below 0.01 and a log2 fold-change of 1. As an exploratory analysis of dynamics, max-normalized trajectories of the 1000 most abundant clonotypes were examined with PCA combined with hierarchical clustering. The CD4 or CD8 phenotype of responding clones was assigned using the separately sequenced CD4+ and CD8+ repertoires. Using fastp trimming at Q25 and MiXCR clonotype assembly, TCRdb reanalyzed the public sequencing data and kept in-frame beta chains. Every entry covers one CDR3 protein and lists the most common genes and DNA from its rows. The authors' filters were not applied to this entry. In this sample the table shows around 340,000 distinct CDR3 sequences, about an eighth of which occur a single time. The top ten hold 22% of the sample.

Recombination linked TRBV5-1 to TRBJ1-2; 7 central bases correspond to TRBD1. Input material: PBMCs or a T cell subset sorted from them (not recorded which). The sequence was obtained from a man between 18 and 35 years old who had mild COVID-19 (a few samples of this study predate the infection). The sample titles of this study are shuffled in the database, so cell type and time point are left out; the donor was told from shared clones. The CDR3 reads CASMTYPPGQTDYGYTF. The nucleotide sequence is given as TGCGCCAGCATGACATATCCTCCGGGACAGACGGACTATGGCTACACCTTC. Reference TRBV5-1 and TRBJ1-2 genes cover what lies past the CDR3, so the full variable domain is KAGVTQTPRYLIKTRGQQVTLSCSPISGHRSVSWYQQTPGQGLQFLFEYFSETQRNKGNFPGRFSGRQFSNSRSEMNVSTLELGDSALYLCASMTYPPGQTDYGYTFGSGTRLTVV.